The source of this TCR beta chain is a study of T cells in narcolepsy. Across the study: Healthy controls were enrolled alongside patients with narcolepsy type 1 or type 2.

Study-level results: HCRT-specific and TRIB2-specific autoreactive clonotypes appeared among same-patient CSF and blood CD4+ clonotypes. No autoreactive T cell clone sequences appeared in some memory CD4+ repertoires. Autoreactive clonotypes reportedly recurred in blood of same and different patients, not controls.

Remarks on this clone: Its target is not known.

TCRdb's copy holds only in-frame clones and misses some; the assay was immunoSEQ multiplex PCR. The sample shows around 35,000 clones, approximately 78% of them seen only once. The CDR3 is made up of 15 amino acids. Per germline, CDR1 SGHDT and CDR2 YYEEEE. After removal of 5 bases from V and 4 bases from J, the junction contained 7 bases not matched to a gene. Input material: CD45RA- memory CD4+ T cells from PBMCs. This chain connects TRBV5-6 to TRBJ2-7; 12 nucleotides agree with TRBD2. The source is a human donor with narcolepsy. The CDR3: CASSLTSGSWYEQYF. The CDR3 DNA sequence: TGTGCCAGCAGTTTGACTAGCGGGAGCTGGTACGAGCAGTACTTC.